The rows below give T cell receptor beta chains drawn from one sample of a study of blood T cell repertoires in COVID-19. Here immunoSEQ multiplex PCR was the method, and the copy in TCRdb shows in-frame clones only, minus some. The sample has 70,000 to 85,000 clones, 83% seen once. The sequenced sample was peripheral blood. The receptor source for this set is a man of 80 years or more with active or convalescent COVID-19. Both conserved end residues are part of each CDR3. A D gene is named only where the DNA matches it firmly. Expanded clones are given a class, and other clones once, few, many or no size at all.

CDR3: CASSLEGVGQPQHF
DNA: TGCGCCAGCAGCTTGGAGGGGGTTGGACAGCCCCAGCATTTT
J: TRBJ1-5
size: NA
D: NA
V: TRBV5-1

CDR3: CASSPGTSLSEAFF
DNA: TGTGCCAGCAGTCCCGGGACAAGCCTATCTGAAGCTTTCTTT
J: TRBJ1-1
size: NA
D: NA
V: TRBV5-5

CDR3: CSANPLLAFF
DNA: TGCAGTGCTAACCCTCTACTAGCTTTCTTT
J: TRBJ1-1
size: once
D: NA
V: TRBV20-1

CDR3: CASSFSQRRSNQPQHF
DNA: TGTGCCAGCAGTTTTTCACAGAGGAGGAGCAATCAGCCCCAGCATTTT
J: TRBJ1-5
size: NA
D: NA
V: TRBV28

CDR3: CASSEFGGLAYEQFF
DNA: TGTGCCAGCAGTGAGTTTGGAGGTCTAGCCTACGAGCAGTTCTTC
J: TRBJ2-1
size: NA
D: NA
V: TRBV6-4

CDR3: CASSTGVRAYNEQFF
DNA: TGTGCCAGCTCAACAGGGGTACGGGCGTATAATGAGCAGTTCTTC
J: TRBJ2-1
size: NA
D: TRBD1
V: TRBV2

CDR3: CASKSTRVDEQFF
DNA: TGTGCCAGCAAAAGCACTAGGGTGGATGAGCAGTTCTTC
J: TRBJ2-1
size: NA
D: NA
V: TRBV6-5

CDR3: CASSQQGLFDEQYF
DNA: TGCGCCAGCAGCCAACAGGGGTTATTTGACGAGCAGTACTTC
J: TRBJ2-7
size: NA
D: NA
V: TRBV4-3

CDR3: CASSARGGWDGTGEEKLFF
DNA: TGCGCCAGCAGCGCCCGAGGTGGATGGGATGGGACAGGGGAAGAAAAACTGTTTTTT
J: TRBJ1-4
size: NA
D: TRBD1
V: TRBV5-1

CDR3: CASSLDPGGVDEQYF
DNA: TGTGCCAGCAGCTTAGACCCGGGGGGCGTCGACGAGCAGTACTTC
J: TRBJ2-7
size: NA
D: NA
V: TRBV7-6

CDR3: CAWSERGSGNTIYF
DNA: TGTGCCTGGAGTGAAAGGGGTTCTGGAAACACCATATATTTT
J: TRBJ1-3
size: NA
D: NA
V: TRBV30

CDR3: CASSRRHLQETQYF
DNA: TGTGCCAGCAGCCGAAGACATTTACAAGAGACCCAGTACTTC
J: TRBJ2-5
size: NA
D: NA
V: TRBV5-6

CDR3: CASSETWTDIYGYTF
DNA: TGTGCCAGCAGTGAAACGTGGACAGACATCTATGGCTACACCTTC
J: TRBJ1-2
size: few
D: NA
V: TRBV25-1

CDR3: CASSKDRGWGDTQYF
DNA: TGTGCCAGCAGCAAGGACAGGGGTTGGGGAGATACGCAGTATTTT
J: TRBJ2-3
size: once
D: TRBD1
V: TRBV5-8

CDR3: CASSLGDTFNYGYTF
DNA: TGCGCTAGCAGCTTGGGGGACACCTTTAACTATGGCTACACCTTC
J: TRBJ1-2
size: NA
D: NA
V: TRBV5-1

CDR3: CASSKLRGRVTTGELFF
DNA: TGTGCCAGCAGCAAACTTAGGGGCAGGGTGACCACCGGGGAGCTGTTTTTT
J: TRBJ2-2
size: NA
D: NA
V: TRBV21-1